These T cell receptor beta chains were read from a single sample in a study of spatial heterogeneity in lung cancer. TCRdb ran MiXCR on the 5' RACE reads and lists one entry per CDR3 protein. The table shows about 7,000 distinct CDR3 sequences, with more than 10% occurring only once. Source: lung tumor tissue, taken at surgery. Receptors were obtained from a male donor with early-stage non-small cell lung cancer. CDR3s include the opening cysteine and the closing phenylalanine or tryptophan. D genes are given only for firm matches. Size is omitted from some rows. Given values are once, few, many or a class for expanded clones.

>16|TRBD1|TRBJ2-1|medium-sized|TRBV6-1
TGTGCCAGCAGTGAAGGTAAAGGGGGCGCAGGCAATGAGCAGTTCTTC
CASSEGKGGAGNEQFF
>16|NA|TRBJ1-2|many|TRBV6-5
TGTGCCAGCAGTTACGGTCTGGGGGGCTCCCCCTATGGCTACACCTTC
CASSYGLGGSPYGYTF
>14|NA|TRBJ1-5|large|TRBV10-3
TGTGCCATCAGTGACTACAGGGAGAATCAGCCCCAGCATTTT
CAISDYRENQPQHF
>16|NA|TRBJ1-1|medium-sized|TRBV20-1
TGCAGTGCTAGTCGCAGGGGATCAATAAAGAACACTGAAGCTTTCTTT
CSASRRGSIKNTEAFF
>14|TRBD2|TRBJ2-4|many|TRBV20-1
TGCAGTGTTCTAGCGGGGGGTGCCAAAAACATTCAGTACTTC
CSVLAGGAKNIQYF
>14|NA|TRBJ1-1|many|TRBV10-3
TGTGCCATCAGTGTTCGCGGGGCAGGTACTGAAGCTTTCTTT
CAISVRGAGTEAFF
>17|TRBD2|TRBJ2-1|many|TRBV5-1
TGCGCCAGCAGCCACTTAGCGGGAGGACTTCCCTACAATGAGCAGTTCTTC
CASSHLAGGLPYNEQFF
>13|NA|TRBJ1-6|NA|TRBV4-1
TGCGCCAGCAGCCAAGATGAACCAGCGCCCCTCCACTTT
CASSQDEPAPLHF
>15|TRBD2|TRBJ2-7|medium-sized|TRBV6-2/TRBV6-3
TGTGCCAGCAGTTCCCGCGGGAGTACAACCTACGAGCAGTACTTC
CASSSRGSTTYEQYF
>18|NA|TRBJ1-6|many|TRBV4-2
TGTGCCAGCAGGGGGCTCACGGGGCGCGGAGTAGTGGGTACACCCCTCCACTTT
CASRGLTGRGVVGTPLHF
>16|NA|TRBJ2-2|many|TRBV5-1
TGCGCCAGCAGCCTCAACAGCGGATCGAACACCGGGGAGCTGTTTTTT
CASSLNSGSNTGELFF
>11|TRBD2|TRBJ2-1|few|TRBV30
TGTGCCTGGAACCGGGAGGCCGAGCAGTTCTTC
CAWNREAEQFF
>14|NA|TRBJ2-1|many|TRBV28
TGTGCCAGCAGTCCCTTGAGCTCCTACAATGAGCAGTTCTTC
CASSPLSSYNEQFF
>15|TRBD2|TRBJ2-7|NA|TRBV6-1
TGTGCCAGCAGTTTAGCGGGAGGGAGCTCCTACGAGCAGTACTTC
CASSLAGGSSYEQYF
>15|NA|TRBJ1-4|many|TRBV7-9
TGTGCCAGCAGCCCATTCAGTACAACTAATGAAAAACTGTTTTTT
CASSPFSTTNEKLFF
>12|NA|TRBJ1-2|medium-sized|TRBV10-2
TGCGCCAGCAGTGAAGGCTCAACGGGCTACACCTTC
CASSEGSTGYTF
>11|NA|TRBJ2-3|many|TRBV12-3/TRBV12-4
TGTGCCAGCAGTTTACCAGATACGCAGTATTTT
CASSLPDTQYF
>15|NA|TRBJ2-1|many|TRBV12-3/TRBV12-4
TGTGCCAGCAGTATTCGGACTGGCCCCTACAATGAGCAGTTCTTC
CASSIRTGPYNEQFF
>15|TRBD2|TRBJ2-5|NA|TRBV7-2
TGTGCCAGCAGCTTAGCGGGACTAGCGGGAGAGACCCAGTACTTC
CASSLAGLAGETQYF
>14|NA|TRBJ2-1|many|TRBV27
TGTGCCAGCAGTTCCCCGATTTCCTACAATGAGCAGTTCTTC
CASSSPISYNEQFF
>15|NA|TRBJ2-1|many|TRBV6-1
TGTGCCAGCAGGAAGGGTGAACAGGATTACAATGAGCAGTTCTTC
CASRKGEQDYNEQFF
>13|NA|TRBJ1-3|many|TRBV20-1
TGCAGTGCTGGGGGCTACTCTGGAAACACCATATATTTT
CSAGGYSGNTIYF
>12|NA|TRBJ1-1|medium-sized|TRBV12-3/TRBV12-4
TGTGCCAGCAGTTTCGGGCCATGGGGAGCTTTCTTT
CASSFGPWGAFF
>15|NA|TRBJ1-2|many|TRBV19
TGTGCCAGTAGTCCTCCCATGGGGGCTGGCTATGGCTACACCTTC
CASSPPMGAGYGYTF
>14|NA|TRBJ2-3|medium-sized|TRBV6-5
TGTGCCAGCAGTTTAGGACAGCCCTTAGATACGCAGTATTTT
CASSLGQPLDTQYF
>13|TRBD1|TRBJ2-1|medium-sized|TRBV2
TGTGCCAGCATTTTGACAGGGCTGGGTGAGCAGTTCTTC
CASILTGLGEQFF
>16|TRBD1|TRBJ2-7|medium-sized|TRBV19
TGTGCCAGTAGTTCCCGTGAAGGGGGCGCTACCTACGAGCAGTACTTC
CASSSREGGATYEQYF
>15|TRBD1|TRBJ1-5|few|TRBV7-2
TGTGCCAGCAGCATCGGACAGGGTAGCAATCAGCCCCAGCATTTT
CASSIGQGSNQPQHF
>20|TRBD2|TRBJ2-3|many|TRBV12-3/TRBV12-4
TGTGCCAGCAGTTTACTTCGTGGGACTAGCGGGACAACTAGCACAGATACGCAGTATTTT
CASSLLRGTSGTTSTDTQYF
>14|NA|TRBJ2-5|NA|TRBV29-1
TGCAGCGTTAGTCGGACACAGTACCAAGAGACCCAGTACTTC
CSVSRTQYQETQYF
>14|TRBD1|TRBJ1-2|many|TRBV27
TGTGCCAGCAGTCTCCGGCAGGGGGTCTATGGCTACACCTTC
CASSLRQGVYGYTF
>12|NA|TRBJ1-1|many|TRBV12-3/TRBV12-4
TGTGCCAGCACCTCAAGGTATACTGAAGCTTTCTTT
CASTSRYTEAFF
>14|NA|TRBJ1-2|few|TRBV3-1
TGTGCCAGCAGCCTCGAAGGGGGAGGGTCTGGCTACACCTTC
CASSLEGGGSGYTF
>13|NA|TRBJ2-2|many|TRBV9
TGTGCCAGCAGCGTAACGAACACCGGGGAGCTGTTTTTT
CASSVTNTGELFF
>14|NA|TRBJ2-1|many|TRBV28
TGTGCCAGCAGTCGCGCAAACCTAGCCCGTAGGCAGTTCTTC
CASSRANLARRQFF
>13|NA|TRBJ1-1|many|TRBV12-3/TRBV12-4
TGTGCCAGCAGTTCCACACGAACGCTCGGAGCTTTCTTT
CASSSTRTLGAFF
>16|TRBD1|TRBJ1-2|many|TRBV27
TGTGCCAGCACCTGGAGGGGGACAGGGCTTAACTATGGCTACACCTTC
CASTWRGTGLNYGYTF
>13|TRBD1|TRBJ2-2|medium-sized|TRBV5-1
TGCGCCAGCCGGGACAGCTACACCGGGGAGCTGTTTTTT
CASRDSYTGELFF
>12|NA|TRBJ2-5|many|TRBV29-1
TGCAGCGTTCACCCAGGGGAAGAGACCCAGTACTTC
CSVHPGEETQYF
>13|NA|TRBJ2-3|many|TRBV12-3/TRBV12-4
TGTGCCAGCAGACGGGACAGCACAGATACGCAGTATTTT
CASRRDSTDTQYF
>14|NA|TRBJ1-6|many|TRBV7-6
TGTGCCAGCAGCAAGACGAGGGCGAATTCACCCCTCCACTTT
CASSKTRANSPLHF